This T cell receptor beta chain emerged from a study of shared clonotypes between healthy human individuals. Every donor was a Caucasian adult from Nashville, Tennessee. The CDR3 is made up of 15 amino acids. Germline V gives CDR1 SNHLY, CDR2 FYNNEI. The ends were cut back, 2 bases at V and 5 bases at J, with 16 bases in the middle. TCRdb's copy holds only in-frame clones and misses some; the assay was immunoSEQ multiplex PCR. The repertoire has approximately 2.4 million clones, more than 90% of them found once; the top ten carry 0.1% to 0.15%. The V and J genes are TRBV2 and TRBJ2-7; D perhaps matches TRBD2 (6 bases). The receptor was isolated from a man aged 18 to 30 in good health. The sequencing input was naive CD4+ T cells sorted from blood. Subset of the sample: CD45RA+ positively selected. The CDR3 protein is CASSERGSGGDEQYF. Written as DNA, the CDR3 is TGTGCCAGCAGTGAAAGAGGGAGCGGAGGGGACGAGCAGTACTTC.